This T cell receptor (beta chain) is from a study of TIL therapy for anti-PD-1-resistant metastatic lung cancer. Study context: Patients had a median age of approximately 56 years (range roughly 35-80). Tumors carried a median 1.5 non-synonymous mutations per megabase.

The time point denotes: pre-treatment sample, taken before nivolumab and TIL therapy. Broader study findings: After infusion, TIL clonotypes partly replaced peripheral T cells and declined over months.

Sequencing used immunoSEQ v3. Survey-level samples got 2 million to 2.5 million read pairs; deep-level samples got roughly 5-6.5 million. Clones were sequenced by immunoSEQ multiplex PCR, and TCRdb holds only the in-frame ones, with some missing. The table has about 59,000 clones, over 70% seen once. This clone was observed a handful of times. Its antigen is currently unknown. Sequenced material: blood, taken at baseline. The receptor comes from a person aged 25 to 85 with non-small cell lung cancer.

The chain's CDR3 is CASKSNRGYGYTF. Here the CDR3 DNA reads TGTGCCAGCAAGTCCAACAGGGGCTATGGCTACACCTTC. The genes are TRBV11-2 and TRBJ1-2, with 7 bases fitting TRBD1. V trimming: 7 bases; J trimming: 4 bases; junction bases outside the gene matches: 6. CDR1 SGHAT and CDR2 FQNNGV come from the germline V gene. The CDR3 extends over 13 amino acids. Complete variable domain (other parts from reference TRBV11-2 and TRBJ1-2): EAGVAQSPRYKIIEKRQSVAFWCNPISGHATLYWYQQILGQGPKLLIQFQNNGVVDDSQLPKDRFSAERLKGVDSTLKIQPAKLEDSAVYLCASKSNRGYGYTFGSGTRLTVV.